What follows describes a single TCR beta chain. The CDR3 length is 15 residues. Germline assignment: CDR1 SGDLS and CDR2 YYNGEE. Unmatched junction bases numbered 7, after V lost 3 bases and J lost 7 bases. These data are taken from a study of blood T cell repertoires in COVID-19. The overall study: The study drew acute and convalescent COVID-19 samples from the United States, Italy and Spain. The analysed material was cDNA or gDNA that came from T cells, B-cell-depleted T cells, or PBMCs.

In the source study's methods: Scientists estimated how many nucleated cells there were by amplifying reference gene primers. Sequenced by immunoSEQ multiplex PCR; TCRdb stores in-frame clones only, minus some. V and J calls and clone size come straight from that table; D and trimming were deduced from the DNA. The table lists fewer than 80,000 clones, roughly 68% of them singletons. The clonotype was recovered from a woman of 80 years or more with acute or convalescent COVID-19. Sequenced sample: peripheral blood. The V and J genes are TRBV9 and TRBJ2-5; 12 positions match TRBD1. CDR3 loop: CASSDRDRGRGTQYF. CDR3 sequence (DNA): TGTGCCAGCAGCGACCGGGACAGGGGGCGAGGGACCCAGTACTTC. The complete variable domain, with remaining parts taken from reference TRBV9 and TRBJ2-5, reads DSGVTQTPKHLITATGQRVTLRCSPRSGDLSVYWYQQSLDQGLQFLIQYYNGEERAKGNILERFSAQQFPDLHSELNLSSLELGDSALYFCASSDRDRGRGTQYFGPGTRLLVL.